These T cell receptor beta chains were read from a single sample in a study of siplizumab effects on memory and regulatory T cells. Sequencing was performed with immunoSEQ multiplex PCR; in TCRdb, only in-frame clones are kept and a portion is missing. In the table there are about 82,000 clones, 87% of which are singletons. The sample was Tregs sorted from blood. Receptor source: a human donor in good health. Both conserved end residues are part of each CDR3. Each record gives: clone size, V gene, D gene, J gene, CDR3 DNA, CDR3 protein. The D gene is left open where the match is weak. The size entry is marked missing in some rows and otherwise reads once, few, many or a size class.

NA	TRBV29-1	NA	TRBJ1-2	TGCAGCGTTGCAGGGGATCGCTATGGCTACACCTTC	CSVAGDRYGYTF
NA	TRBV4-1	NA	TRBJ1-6	TGCGCCAGCAGCCATCAGGGCGCAAATTCACCCCTCCACTTT	CASSHQGANSPLHF
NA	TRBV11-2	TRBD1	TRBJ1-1	TGTGCCAGCAGAAGACAGGGAGAAGCTTTCTTT	CASRRQGEAFF
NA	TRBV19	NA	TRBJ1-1	TGTGCCAGTAGTGCTTCATATCGTTTCGTGAACACTGAAGCTTTCTTT	CASSASYRFVNTEAFF
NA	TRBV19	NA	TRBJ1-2	TGTGCCAGTAGTGGGACGGCCAACTATGGCTACACCTTC	CASSGTANYGYTF
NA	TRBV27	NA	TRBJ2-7	TGTGCCAGCAGTTTGGAGAATTCCCTGGACGAGCAGTACTTC	CASSLENSLDEQYF
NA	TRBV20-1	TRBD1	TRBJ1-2	TGCAGTGCTAGTTACAGGGGGGCCTACACCTTC	CSASYRGAYTF
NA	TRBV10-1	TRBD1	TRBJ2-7	TGCGCCAGCAGTCGAGGACAGGGGTACGAGCAGTACTTC	CASSRGQGYEQYF
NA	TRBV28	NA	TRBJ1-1	TGTGCCAGCATCCCCTTCCTCGGTACTGAAGCTTTCTTT	CASIPFLGTEAFF
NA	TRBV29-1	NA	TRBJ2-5	TGCAGCGTGGGTCCTTATGCAGCCTCCCAAGAGACCCAGTACTTC	CSVGPYAASQETQYF
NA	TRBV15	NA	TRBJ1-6	TGTGCCACCAGCAGAGGCCAGTCTGGGAATTCACCCCTCCACTTT	CATSRGQSGNSPLHF
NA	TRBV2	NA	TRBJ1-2	TGTGCCAGCAGCAGTTATGTTCAGGGCTCGGGCTACACCTTC	CASSSYVQGSGYTF
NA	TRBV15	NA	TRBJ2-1	TGTGCCACCAGCAGACAGACAGGGCAGTTCTTC	CATSRQTGQFF
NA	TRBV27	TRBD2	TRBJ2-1	TGTGCCAGCAGCGAAAGTTACCCGGGACTAGCGGGGAGAAGCTCCTACAATGAGCAGTTCTTC	CASSESYPGLAGRSSYNEQFF
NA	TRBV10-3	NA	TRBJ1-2	TGTGCCGTAAAAACTGGGTCTAACTATGGCTACACCTTC	CAVKTGSNYGYTF
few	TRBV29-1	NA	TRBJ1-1	TGCAGCGTTGTATACACTGAAGCTTTCTTT	CSVVYTEAFF
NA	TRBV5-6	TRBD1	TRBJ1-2	TGTGCCAGCAGCCCGACAGGGGGCGTGCGAGGCTACACCTTC	CASSPTGGVRGYTF
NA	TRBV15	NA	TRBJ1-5	TGTGCCACCAGCAGATCCCACCAGGTGTTCCCGAACAATCAGCCCCAGCATTTT	CATSRSHQVFPNNQPQHF
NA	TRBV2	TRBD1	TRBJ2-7	TGTGCCAGCAGTGCGGGGACAGGGGGGCACGAGCAGTACTTC	CASSAGTGGHEQYF
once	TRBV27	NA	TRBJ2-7	TGTGCCAGCAGCATGGTTGGATTAGGCGAGCAGTACTTC	CASSMVGLGEQYF
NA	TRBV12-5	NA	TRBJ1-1	TGTGCTAGTGGTTTGGGCCCGGGTATGAACACTGAAGCTTTCTTT	CASGLGPGMNTEAFF
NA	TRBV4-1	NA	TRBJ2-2	TGCGCCAGCAGCCAGAGGGAAACCGGGGAGCTGTTTTTT	CASSQRETGELFF
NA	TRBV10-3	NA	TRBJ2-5	TGTGCCATTAGCGCGGGGGAGACCCAGTACTTC	CAISAGETQYF
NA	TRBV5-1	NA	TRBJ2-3	TGCGCCAGCAGCTTGGCTCGGGGGCTGAGTACAGATACGCAGTATTTT	CASSLARGLSTDTQYF
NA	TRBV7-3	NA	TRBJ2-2	TGTGCCAGCAGCTTATTAGGCGGTGCAATCACCGGGGAGCTGTTTTTT	CASSLLGGAITGELFF
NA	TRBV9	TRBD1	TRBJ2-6	TGTGCCAGCAGCGCATCGTACAGGGGAGCATCTGGGGCCAACGTCCTGACTTTC	CASSASYRGASGANVLTF
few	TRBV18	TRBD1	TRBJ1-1	TGTGCCAGCTCACCCTCCGGGACAGGGTTTTTTGCTTTCTTT	CASSPSGTGFFAFF
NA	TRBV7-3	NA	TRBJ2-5	TGTGCCAGCAGCTTATACAGGGGAGGCATGGAGACCCAGTACTTC	CASSLYRGGMETQYF
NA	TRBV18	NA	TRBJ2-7	TGTGCCAGCTCACCAGGACAAGAGCAGTACTTC	CASSPGQEQYF
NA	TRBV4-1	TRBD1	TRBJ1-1	TGCGCCAGCAGTCAAGATCCAGGGACAGTTTTCATGAACACTGAAGCTTTCTTT	CASSQDPGTVFMNTEAFF